The 4 T cell receptor beta chains below were found in one sample sequenced in a study of naive and memory T cell subsets. Study conclusions and caveats: Especially in CD8 cells, naive repertoires contained a few larger clonotypes, possibly CD45RA-re-expressing memory cells.

An equimolar mix of two oligonucleotides served as the beta constant-region primer for TRBC1 and TRBC2. The ligated cDNA underwent four PCR rounds using SP2 and nested alpha and beta constant-region primers. TCRdb ran MiXCR on the UMI-ligation and nested PCR reads and lists one entry per CDR3 protein. Of around 160,000 distinct CDR3 sequences in the sample, roughly 22% were seen once. These receptors' targets are unknown. The sample consisted of naive CD4+ T cells from blood. The receptors were sampled from a human donor in good health.

This clonotype occurred a few times. V is TRBV20-1 and J is TRBJ1-5; 8 nucleotides align to TRBD1. The CDR3 contains 13 residues. The germline CDR1 and CDR2 sequences are DFQATT and SNEGSKA (reference sequence). V dropped 5 bases and J dropped 4; count of bases not matched to a gene: 4. Written as DNA, the CDR3 is TGCAGTGCTGGAACAGGGGGTAATCAGCCCCAGCATTTT. Encoded protein: CSAGTGGNQPQHF.

In its sample, this clonotype was seen a few times. The chain has TRBV5-1 and TRBJ2-5; TRBD2 agrees at 10 bases. CDR1 SGHRS and CDR2 YFSETQ come from the germline V gene. The junction had 9 bases not matched to a gene; V was cut back by 6 bases and J by 4 bases. CDR3 length: 15 amino acids. The DNA for the CDR3 is TGCGCCAGCACTAGCGGGAGCTTGGGAGGAGAGACCCAGTACTTC. Its translation is CASTSGSLGGETQYF.

V is TRBV7-9 and J is TRBJ2-7; D tentatively reads TRBD1 or TRBD2 (5 bases each). Germline CDR1 SEHNR, CDR2 FQNEAQ (reference sequence). The V end lost 5 bases, the J end lost 3 bases, and 14 bases lay between the germline ends. The CDR3 runs 14 residues. The CDR3 nucleotides read TGTGCCAGCAGCAGGTCCGGGACGGTCTACGAGCAGTACTTC. Protein product: CASSRSGTVYEQYF.

The chain couples TRBV6-5 to TRBJ2-3; TRBD1 matches 10 bases. The ends lost 7 bases at V and 7 bases at J; junction bases unmatched: 11. The CDR3 is made up of 15 amino acids. CDR1 is MNHEY, CDR2 SVGAGI, per germline. CDR3: CASKRTGGVIHTQYF. The CDR3 nucleotides read TGTGCCAGCAAACGGACAGGGGGAGTCATACATACGCAGTATTTT.